The 32 T cell receptor beta chains listed next were all sequenced from one sample in a study of T cells in localized non-small cell lung cancer. Assay used: immunoSEQ multiplex PCR; TCRdb lists only in-frame clones, some missing. The repertoire includes about 82,000 clones, around 80% of them detected once, and under 25% sits in the top ten. The sample consisted of PBMCs, taken before any cancer treatment. The source is a man aged 35-75 years with stage II squamous cell lung carcinoma.

The chain employs TRBV30 and TRBJ1-4, with D possibly TRBD1 on 5 matching bases. V lost 7 bases to trimming and J lost 5 bases, with 14 bases between them. CDR3 length equals 13 residues. The germline gives CDR1 GTSNPN, CDR2 SVGIG (reference sequence). CDR3 region: CASLGTANEKLFF. The CDR3 coding sequence is TGTGCCTCCCTGGGGACCGCGAATGAAAAACTGTTTTTT.

This chain uses TRBV10-3 with TRBJ1-1; 9 bases are shared with TRBD1. CDR1 and CDR2 (germline): ENHRY, SYGVKD. The CDR3 is 15 residues long. The V and J ends lost 0 bases and 3 bases, in that order; junction bases with no gene match: 2. DNA for the CDR3: TGTGCCATCAGTGAGTCCGGACAGGGGTACACTGAAGCTTTCTTT. Residues: CAISESGQGYTEAFF.

This clone was seen once. The chain recombines TRBV20-1 with TRBJ2-1; tentatively, D is TRBD2 (6 bases). CDR1 is DFQATT, CDR2 SNEGSKA, per germline (reference sequence). Trimming removed 5 bases from V and 9 bases from J, with 11 bases in between. The CDR3 totals 11 residues. The CDR3, as DNA: TGCAGTGCTGGGACTGGCCCTGAGCAGTTCTTC. It yields the protein CSAGTGPEQFF.

This rearrangement joins TRBV18 to TRBJ2-7; D gene ambiguous. V lost 3 bases and J lost 6, with 15 bases in between. CDR3 length: 14 residues. Germline V gene sequence: CDR1 KGHSH, CDR2 LQKENI. This chain's CDR3 is CASSPSGNLAEQYF. The CDR3 DNA reads as TGTGCCAGCTCACCTTCCGGAAATTTAGCCGAGCAGTACTTC.

V is TRBV6-5 and J is TRBJ1-2; D is perhaps TRBD1 (6 bases). Germline-derived CDR1 and CDR2 are MNHEY and SVGAGI. CDR3 size: 12 residues. The V gene lost 7 bases and the J gene lost 6 bases, with 12 bases spanning the gap. The CDR3 bases are TGTGCCAGCAACGGGCAGGGGAATGGCTACACCTTC. Residues: CASNGQGNGYTF.

The DNA for the CDR3 is TGTGCCACCAGTTGGACGGTCGGGAACACCGGGGAGCTGTTTTTT. Amino acids: CATSWTVGNTGELFF. The chain joins TRBV15 to TRBJ2-2, with D unclear. Germline-derived CDR1 and CDR2 are LNHNV and YYDKDF (reference sequence). This CDR3 has 15 amino acids. Trimming left V 6 bases short and J 1 base short, with 12 bases between.

The chain recombines TRBV7-2 with TRBJ2-4; 7 bases align to TRBD2. The V gene's germline CDR1 is SGHTA and CDR2 FQGNSA. The CDR3 covers 14 residues. Trimming took 8 bases from V and 6 from J; bases not matched to a gene: 10. The CDR3 loop reads CASRPRASGNIQYF. The CDR3 nucleotides read TGTGCCAGCCGCCCGAGGGCTAGCGGAAACATTCAGTACTTC.

This chain links TRBV6-5 with TRBJ1-4, with D hard to call. CDR3 length equals 14 residues. The V end was cut by 2 bases, the J end by 5 bases, with 9 bases between. Looked up from germline, CDR1 is MNHEY and CDR2 is SVGAGI. In DNA, the CDR3 is TGTGCCAGCAGTTACGGGATTCTGAATGAAAAACTGTTTTTT. Its translation is CASSYGILNEKLFF.

The chain joins TRBV7-8 to TRBJ1-6, with 7 bases matching TRBD1. The germline CDR1 and CDR2 sequences are SGHVS and FQNEAQ. V shed 5 bases and J 10 bases; nucleotides not matched to a gene: 11. The CDR3 is made up of 15 amino acids. The CDR3 sequence is CASSRQGGGRSPLHF. The CDR3, as DNA: TGTGCCAGCAGCCGACAGGGAGGGGGCCGCTCACCCCTCCACTTT.

The chain carries TRBV5-5 and TRBJ2-1, with TRBD2 matching over 15 bases. The V and J ends lost 2 bases and 7 bases, in that order; junction bases with no gene match: 4. Germline V lookup: CDR1 SGHKS, CDR2 YYEKEE (reference sequence). The CDR3 loop spans 16 amino acids. This CDR3 is CASSLPGLAGGNEQFF. CDR3 DNA: TGTGCCAGCAGCTTACCGGGACTAGCGGGGGGAAATGAGCAGTTCTTC.

V gene TRBV28 combines with J gene TRBJ1-5, with D possibly matching TRBD1 (5 bases). Germline V gene data show CDR1 as MDHEN and CDR2 as SYDVKM. The CDR3 is 15 residues long. Trimming removed 6 bases from V and 2 bases from J, with 14 bases in between. For the CDR3, the DNA is TGTGCCAGCAGCCCCCCAGGGATAGGCAATCAGCCCCAGCATTTT. Its translation is CASSPPGIGNQPQHF.

CDR3 nucleotide sequence: TGTGCCAGCAGGGGAGGCCTAGCGGGAGGGTACGAGCAGTACTTC. Protein sequence: CASRGGLAGGYEQYF. The chain couples TRBV2 to TRBJ2-7; 12 positions agree with TRBD2. V was pared by 6 bases and J by 4 bases, with 7 bases of the junction left unmatched. The CDR3 sequence is 15 residues long. Germline V lookup: CDR1 SNHLY, CDR2 FYNNEI.

The chain combines TRBV9 with TRBJ2-1; 10 bases are a match to TRBD2. The V and J ends lost 0 bases and 7 bases, in that order; junction bases with no gene match: 19. Germline V gene sequence: CDR1 SGDLS, CDR2 YYNGEE. The CDR3 runs to 20 residues. DNA of the CDR3: TGTGCCAGCAGCGTAGCCTTCCTGGCTAGCGGGAGTCGAGGTTCGAATGAGCAGTTCTTC. Translating it yields CASSVAFLASGSRGSNEQFF.

This clone was seen only a few times. The sample holds other DNA sequences that translate to the same CDR3. CDR3: CASSLSTEAFF. The CDR3 DNA follows: TGTGCCAGCAGTTTATCCACTGAAGCTTTCTTT. V and J are TRBV28 and TRBJ1-1; D is unresolved. The CDR3 totals 11 residues. Germline V gives CDR1 MDHEN, CDR2 SYDVKM. The V end lost 1 base, the J end lost 4 bases, and 1 base lay between the germline ends.

This clone was counted a single time. The J gene is TRBJ2-1, the V gene TRBV2, with 9 bases aligning to TRBD2. CDR1 and CDR2 (germline): SNHLY, FYNNEI. Trimming at V came to 1 base and at J to 7 bases, leaving 5 bases not matched to a gene. The CDR3 runs 15 residues. The CDR3 loop is CASSEGTSVGNEQFF. The CDR3 region has the DNA TGTGCCAGCAGTGAAGGGACTAGCGTTGGGAATGAGCAGTTCTTC.

The chain employs TRBV30 and TRBJ1-1; TRBD1 might be the D (6 bases). Germline CDR1 and CDR2: GTSNPN and SVGIG (reference sequence). V shed 4 bases and J shed 13 bases, with 19 bases lying between them. The CDR3 consists of 12 residues. The CDR3 here is CAWNAGAYQDFF. The CDR3, as DNA: TGTGCCTGGAATGCAGGGGCATACCAGGATTTCTTT.

The chain couples TRBV9 to TRBJ1-3; D is undetermined. There are 14 residues in the CDR3. Trimming cost V 0 bases and J 0 bases, with 4 bases left between them. Germline assignment: CDR1 SGDLS and CDR2 YYNGEE. The CDR3 spells CASSVVSSGNTIYF. CDR3 nucleotides: TGTGCCAGCAGCGTAGTGAGCTCTGGAAACACCATATATTTT.

This chain joins TRBV18 and TRBJ2-5, with D possibly TRBD2 on 5 matching bases. V shed 1 base and J shed 1 base, with 10 bases lying between them. Germline-derived CDR1 and CDR2 are KGHSH and LQKENI. The CDR3 is 15 residues long. Here the CDR3 reads CASSPRAGFQETQYF. Written as DNA, the CDR3 is TGTGCCAGCTCACCACGGGCGGGTTTCCAAGAGACCCAGTACTTC.

This chain joins TRBV4-2 and TRBJ2-1; D unclear. The CDR3 sequence is 18 residues long. V dropped 1 base and J dropped 8 bases, with 24 bases sitting between them. From germline, CDR1 is LGHNA and CDR2 YNFKEQ. The CDR3 loop reads CASSQVWNGGLKWDEQFF. The CDR3 bases are TGTGCCAGCAGCCAAGTCTGGAATGGTGGGTTAAAGTGGGATGAGCAGTTCTTC.

J is TRBJ2-7 and V is TRBV20-1; D ambiguous. This CDR3 is 11 amino acids long. Germline CDR1 and CDR2: DFQATT and SNEGSKA (reference sequence). With 3 bases removed from V and 2 bases from J, the gap between germline ends came to 5 bases. The CDR3 region has the DNA TGCAGTGCTAGGTACACCTACGAGCAGTACTTC. Its translation is CSARYTYEQYF.

This chain uses TRBV19 with TRBJ1-5, with 7 bases matching TRBD1. CDR3 length equals 15 residues. Trimming at V came to 6 bases and at J to 2 bases, leaving 7 bases not matched to a gene. Germline V lookup: CDR1 LNHDA, CDR2 SQIVND (reference sequence). The CDR3: CASRDDRVGNQPQHF. CDR3 DNA: TGTGCCAGTAGGGACGACAGGGTTGGCAATCAGCCCCAGCATTTT.

The chain is built from TRBV13 and TRBJ1-1; D call uncertain. CDR1 is PRHDT and CDR2 is FYEKMQ in the germline V gene (reference sequence). V was clipped by 4 bases and J by 4 bases, with 7 bases between them. This CDR3 spans 12 amino acids. The CDR3 loop is CASSYITTEAFF. DNA for the CDR3: TGTGCCAGCAGCTATATTACCACTGAAGCTTTCTTT.

This chain links TRBV11-3 with TRBJ2-1; TRBD1 aligns across 12 bases. Trimming at V came to 3 bases and at J to 6 bases, leaving 9 bases not matched to a gene. Germline V lookup: CDR1 SGHNT, CDR2 YENEEA. The CDR3 loop spans 17 amino acids. The CDR3 is CASSFTDRDRGPNEQFF. CDR3 nucleotide sequence: TGTGCCAGCAGCTTCACGGACCGGGACAGGGGGCCCAATGAGCAGTTCTTC.

The V and J genes are TRBV6-5 and TRBJ2-1, with TRBD2 matching over 13 bases. Germline CDR1 MNHEY, CDR2 SVGAGI. The CDR3 spans 14 residues. V was clipped by 5 bases and J by 9 bases; unmatched bases: 4. DNA for the CDR3: TGTGCCAGCAGTCTACTAGCGGGAGGGATTGAGCAGTTCTTC. Amino acids: CASSLLAGGIEQFF.

This clone has more than one count but fewer than ten. The chain links TRBV4-1 to TRBJ2-7, with 9 bases that match TRBD2. With 0 bases clipped from V and 1 base from J, the junction kept 4 bases outside the gene matches. The CDR3 loop spans 16 amino acids. Germline V gene sequence: CDR1 MGHRA, CDR2 YSYEKL. The CDR3 bases are TGCGCCAGCAGCCAAGATCGCCTAGCGGGGTCCTACGAGCAGTACTTC. Encoded protein: CASSQDRLAGSYEQYF.

The J gene is TRBJ1-5, the V gene TRBV6-6; D is uncertain. Germline V gives CDR1 MNHNY, CDR2 SVGAGI (reference sequence). This CDR3 is built from 15 residues. V was trimmed by 6 bases and J by 2 bases, leaving 14 bases between them. The CDR3 DNA reads TGTGCCAGCAGATTTGATCCAAGGGGCAATCAGCCCCAGCATTTT. Its translation is CASRFDPRGNQPQHF.

The rearrangement links TRBV7-3 to TRBJ1-6; D may be TRBD1 (6 bases). This CDR3 contains 14 residues. V lost 5 bases and J 9 bases, leaving 14 bases between the germline ends. Germline V gives CDR1 SGHTA, CDR2 FQGTGA. The CDR3 here is CASSDGTSGSPLHF. CDR3 sequence (DNA): TGTGCCAGCAGCGATGGGACATCGGGTTCACCCCTCCACTTT. Variable domain in full (rest from reference TRBV7-3 and TRBJ1-6): GAGVSQTPSNKVTEKGKYVELRCDPISGHTALYWYRQSLGQGPEFLIYFQGTGAADDSGLPNDRFFAVRPEGSVSTLKIQRTERGDSAVYLCASSDGTSGSPLHFGNGTRLTVT.

This chain connects TRBV11-3 to TRBJ2-5; TRBD2 might be the D (5 bases). CDR1 is SGHNT, CDR2 YENEEA, per germline. The CDR3 runs 13 residues. Trimming removed 1 base at V and 7 bases at J, with 10 bases between. CDR3 nucleotide sequence: TGTGCCAGCAGCTTAGCGGGTGAGGGGACCCAGTACTTC. Translation: CASSLAGEGTQYF. Variable domain in full (rest from reference TRBV11-3 and TRBJ2-5): EAGVVQSPRYKIIEKKQPVAFWCNPISGHNTLYWYLQNLGQGPELLIRYENEEAVDDSQLPKDRFSAERLKGVDSTLKIQPAELGDSAVYLCASSLAGEGTQYFGPGTRLLVL.

The chain uses TRBV28 and TRBJ1-4; 9 bases are a match to TRBD1. The CDR3 has 14 residues. Germline-derived CDR1 and CDR2 are MDHEN and SYDVKM. The V and J ends lost 6 bases and 6 bases, in that order; junction bases with no gene match: 5. For the CDR3, the DNA is TGTGCCAGCAGGCCGGGACAGGGTTATGAAAAACTGTTTTTT. Residues: CASRPGQGYEKLFF.

J is TRBJ1-2 and V is TRBV18, with 9 bases lining up with TRBD1. V shed 2 bases and J 4 bases; nucleotides not matched to a gene: 8. In germline, CDR1 is KGHSH, CDR2 LQKENI. The CDR3 loop spans 16 amino acids. The CDR3 coding sequence is TGTGCCAGCTCACCATGGGACAGGGAGTCCGGCTATGGCTACACCTTC. Translating gives CASSPWDRESGYGYTF.

This chain connects TRBV5-1 to TRBJ2-7; D perhaps matches TRBD2 (6 bases). V lost 7 bases to trimming and J lost 0 bases, with 14 bases between them. Germline V CDR1 and CDR2: SGHRS, YFSETQ. This CDR3 has 14 residues. CDR3 amino acids: CASHRDSLSYEQYF. DNA for the CDR3: TGCGCCAGCCATCGGGACTCACTCTCCTACGAGCAGTACTTC.

This clone appeared once. This chain joins TRBV7-2 and TRBJ2-5; 8 bases line up with TRBD1. The junction had 3 bases not matched to a gene; V was cut back by 5 bases and J by 4 bases. Germline CDR1 is SGHTA and CDR2 is FQGNSA. CDR3 length equals 13 residues. The CDR3: CASSVQGGETQYF. CDR3 nucleotide sequence: TGTGCCAGCAGCGTACAGGGGGGAGAGACCCAGTACTTC. The complete variable domain, with remaining parts taken from reference TRBV7-2 and TRBJ2-5, reads GAGVSQSPSNKVTEKGKDVELRCDPISGHTALYWYRQSLGQGLEFLIYFQGNSAPDKSGLPSDRFSAERTGGSVSTLTIQRTQQEDSAVYLCASSVQGGETQYFGPGTRLLVL.